Listed below are T cell receptor beta chains from one sample, sequenced in a study of blood T cell repertoires in COVID-19. The table came from immunoSEQ multiplex PCR; TCRdb's copy has only in-frame clones and leaves some out. The sample carries about 440,000 clones, 80% to 95% recorded once. Sequencing input: PBMCs or T cells enriched from blood (not recorded which). These receptors all stem from a man younger than 35 who had recovered from COVID-19. Both conserved end residues are part of each CDR3. Each record gives: clone size, D gene, CDR3 length, J gene, V gene, CDR3 DNA, CDR3 protein. The D gene is left open where the match is weak. Clone size is stated in some rows and not others, as once, few, many or a class when expanded.

-	TRBD1	13	TRBJ1-1	TRBV3-1/TRBV3-2	TGTGCCAGCAGCCATCCGGACAGGAACGCGGCTTTCTTT	CASSHPDRNAAFF
-	-	13	TRBJ1-2	TRBV21-1	TGTGCCAGCAGCATGGACAGAAGATATGGCTACACCTTC	CASSMDRRYGYTF
-	-	13	TRBJ1-4	TRBV15	TGTGCCACCAGCAGGGAGTCGCGTGAAAAACTGTTTTTT	CATSRESREKLFF
-	TRBD2	17	TRBJ2-7	TRBV3-1/TRBV3-2	TGTGCCAGCAGCCAAGAGACTAGCGGGAGTCTCCCCTACGAGCAGTACTTC	CASSQETSGSLPYEQYF
-	-	16	TRBJ1-4	TRBV15	TGTGCCACCAGCAGAGATCTCCAGGGGCCGGACGGGAAACTGTTTTTT	CATSRDLQGPDGKLFF
-	-	13	TRBJ1-3	TRBV7-8	TGTGCCAGCAGCTTACATTTCGGGTACACCATATATTTT	CASSLHFGYTIYF
few	-	15	TRBJ1-2	TRBV5-1	TGCGCCAGCAGCTTGAGGCAGGGTGGGGACTATGGCTACACCTTC	CASSLRQGGDYGYTF
-	-	15	TRBJ1-1	TRBV6-5	TGTGCCAGCTACCCTCCAGGCCGGGGGAACACTGAAGCTTTCTTT	CASYPPGRGNTEAFF
-	-	12	TRBJ1-1	TRBV19	TGTGCCAGTCGGGAGAGCCAGGGAATTGCTTTCTTT	CASRESQGIAFF
-	-	14	TRBJ1-2	TRBV18	TGTGCCAGCTCACCGGACAGAGTTTCCTATGGCTACACCTTC	CASSPDRVSYGYTF
-	TRBD1	12	TRBJ1-2	TRBV30	TGTGCCTGGAGGAGGACAGGGTTCGGCTACACCTTC	CAWRRTGFGYTF